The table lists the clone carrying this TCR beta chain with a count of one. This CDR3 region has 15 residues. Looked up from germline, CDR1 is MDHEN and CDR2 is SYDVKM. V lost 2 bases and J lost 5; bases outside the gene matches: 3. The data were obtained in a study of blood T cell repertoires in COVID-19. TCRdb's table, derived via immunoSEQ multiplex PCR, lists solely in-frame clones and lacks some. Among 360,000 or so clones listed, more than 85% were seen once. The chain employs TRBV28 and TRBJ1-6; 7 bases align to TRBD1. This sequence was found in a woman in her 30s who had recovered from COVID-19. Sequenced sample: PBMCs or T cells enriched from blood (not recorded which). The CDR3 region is CASSLGTAHNSPLHF. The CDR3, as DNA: TGTGCCAGCAGTTTAGGGACAGCTCATAATTCACCCCTCCACTTT.